These 31 T cell receptor beta chains were all obtained from the same sample, sequenced in a study of tumor-infiltrating lymphocytes in primary liver carcinoma. Researchers generated TCR beta cDNA from about 500 ng of total RNA, relying on a constant-region primer. Investigators got TCR beta libraries out of three nested multiplex PCR rounds, done with slightly modified ARM-PCR. TRBV1-TRBV30 forward primers paired with a C-beta reverse primer were used in the first two PCR rounds, which ran approximately 10 cycles each. TCRdb passed the multiplex PCR reads through MiXCR, listing each CDR3 protein once. Among fewer than 50,000 distinct CDR3 sequences listed, approximately 71% were seen once. The study co-extracted DNA and RNA from 20-30 mg of unsorted bulk tissue. The sequenced sample was tumor-adjacent normal liver tissue. The receptor set was obtained from a woman aged 25-40 years with primary liver carcinoma and hepatitis B virus infection.

The chain uses TRBV9 and TRBJ2-3; TRBD1 aligns across 8 bases. CDR1 SGDLS and CDR2 YYNGEE come from the germline V gene. CDR3 length equals 15 residues. The V and J ends lost 4 bases and 4 bases, in that order; junction bases with no gene match: 8. The CDR3 bases are TGTGCCAGCAGCAGCCGGGACAGGCCCGCAGATACGCAGTATTTT. As protein: CASSSRDRPADTQYF.

This clonotype was observed a few times. One junction end disagrees with the germline gene, perhaps due to a read error. The chain recombines TRBV6-5 with TRBJ2-2, with D maybe TRBD2 (7 bases). CDR1 is MNHEY and CDR2 is SVGAGI in the germline V gene. The CDR3 runs 16 residues. For the CDR3, the DNA is TGTGCCAGCAGTTCCTTGGGGGCGGGGGACACCGGGGGGCTGTTTTTT. As protein: CASSSLGAGDTGGLFF.

Concerning this clonotype: In this CDR3 the conserved last residue, phenylalanine or tryptophan, is missing, so a read error is likely. No DNA is shown, since the ends of the CDR3 on it are uncertain; the CDR3 is the one TCRdb lists. The genes are TRBV4-3 and TRBJ2-7; the table's D call, TRBD2, was not checked against the DNA. Germline CDR1 reads LGHNA; CDR2 reads YSLEER. The CDR3 is 15 amino acids long, termini counted. The CDR3 region is CASSQVADYSYEQHL.

V is TRBV2 and J is TRBJ2-3; D possibly corresponds to TRBD1 (5 bases). This CDR3 region has 14 residues. Germline CDR1 SNHLY, CDR2 FYNNEI. Trimming stripped 11 bases from V and 10 bases from J, with 25 bases between. For the CDR3, the DNA is TGTGCCGGGGCCCCCCAAGGGATGCAAGGTGCGCAGTATTTT. Its translation: CAGAPQGMQGAQYF.

With regard to this clonotype: The junction does not match germline at one end; this may be a read error. The chain employs TRBV4-1 and TRBJ1-1; no firm D call. Germline V gene sequence: CDR1 MGHRA, CDR2 YSYEKL. This CDR3 contains 14 residues. As DNA, the CDR3 is TGCGCCGGCAGCCATCCCGTGGAGGGAACTGAAGCTTTCTTT. Encoded protein: CAGSHPVEGTEAFF.

This clonotype has just one count. The germline gene is not matched at one end of the junction; a read error may be the cause. The V gene is TRBV4-3, the J gene TRBJ2-1; perhaps TRBD2 as D (6 bases). Germline CDR1 is LGHNA and CDR2 is YSLEER. CDR3 length: 18 residues. This chain's CDR3 is CASSPTIADPVSYNELFF. The CDR3 coding sequence is TGCGCTAGCAGCCCCACTATAGCGGACCCAGTCTCCTACAATGAGCTGTTCTTC.

Comments on this clonotype: An end of the junction differs from the germline gene, which may be a read error. This rearrangement joins TRBV11-2 to TRBJ2-7; TRBD2 matches at 7 bases. The CDR3 covers 16 residues. The V gene's germline CDR1 is SGHAT and CDR2 FQNNGV. CDR3 coding DNA: TGCGCCAGCAGCTCCGGAGGGAGGGCCTTAGGACGCGAGCAGTACTTC. This codes for CASSSGGRALGREQYF.

The CDR3 is CASSRGTSGSREQYF. CDR3 sequence (DNA): TGCGCCAGCAGCCGAGGGACTAGCGGGAGCCGGGAGCAGTACTTC. This rearrangement joins TRBV4-3 to TRBJ2-7, with TRBD2 identical over 14 bases. V gave up 4 bases and J gave up 7 bases; unmatched junction bases: 6. CDR1 and CDR2 (germline): LGHNA, YSLEER. The CDR3 covers 15 residues.

This clonotype was detected ten times or more. In DNA, the CDR3 is TGTGCCAGCTCACCCGGGGCCACAGATACGCAGTATTTT. Translated: CASSPGATDTQYF. The rearrangement links TRBV18 to TRBJ2-3; D could derive from TRBD1 or TRBD2 (5 bases each). The CDR3 loop spans 13 amino acids. Looked up from germline, CDR1 is KGHSH and CDR2 is LQKENI. Trimming removed 3 bases from V and 2 bases from J, with 6 bases in between.

As to this clonotype: Because the CDR3 is missing its conserved closing phenylalanine or tryptophan, this is likely a read error. Because the CDR3's place on the DNA is in doubt, the DNA is left out and the CDR3 is given as listed by TCRdb. The rearrangement uses TRBV11-2 and TRBJ2-3; the table's D call, TRBD2, has no DNA check behind it. Including both end residues, the CDR3 is 13 amino acids long. CDR1 is SGHAT and CDR2 is FQNNGV in the germline V gene. The CDR3 sequence: CASSLSWEDTRHL.

Points on this clonotype: In this CDR3 the conserved last residue, phenylalanine or tryptophan, is missing, so a read error is likely. The genes are TRBV6-1 and TRBJ2-7; D call uncertain. The CDR3 contains 14 residues. Germline V gene lookup returns CDR1 MNHNS and CDR2 SASEGT. V lost 3 bases, J lost 9 bases, and 18 bases lay in between. The CDR3 sequence is CASSDSHSGSVQYL. Written as DNA, the CDR3 is TGTGCCAGCAGTGATTCACATTCTGGATCCGTGCAGTACCTC.

A note on this clonotype: A junction boundary mismatches the germline segment, possibly from a read error. This chain uses TRBV6-5 with TRBJ2-7; 9 bases fit TRBD2. This CDR3 contains 18 residues. Germline V lookup: CDR1 MNHEY, CDR2 SVGAGI. The CDR3 reads CASSYYSPLAGGPYEQHF. CDR3 nucleotides: TGTGCCAGCAGTTACTATTCCCCACTGGCGGGAGGGCCCTACGAGCAGCACTTC.

A remark on this clonotype: Compared with germline, one end of the junction differs, possibly owing to a read error. The chain uses TRBV7-8 and TRBJ2-2, with a weak D call TRBD2 (5 bases). Germline-derived CDR1 and CDR2 are SGHVS and FQNEAQ. The CDR3 is made up of 15 amino acids. The CDR3 bases are TGTGCCAGCAGCTCACAAGGACTCTCCACCGGGGTGCTGTTTTTC. It yields the protein CASSSQGLSTGVLFF.

There are many counts of this clonotype. The J gene is TRBJ2-3, the V gene TRBV6-2 or TRBV6-3; no definite D call. The length of the CDR3 is 14 residues. Deletions cut 6 bases from V and 0 bases from J, with 10 bases between. Germline lookup yields CDR1 MNHEY and CDR2 SVGEGT. As DNA, the CDR3 is TGTGCCAGCAGCTACGGACGGAGCACAGATACGCAGTATTTT. This encodes CASSYGRSTDTQYF.

With respect to this clonotype: The junction departs from germline at one end; a sequencing error may be responsible. The chain joins TRBV12-3 or TRBV12-4 to TRBJ2-3; D is unresolved. This CDR3 contains 13 residues. CDR3 sequence reads: CTSSYRYTDTHYF. DNA for the CDR3: TGTACCAGCAGTTATCGGTACACAGATACGCACTATTTT.

Remarks on this clonotype: The germline gene is not matched at one end of the junction; a read error may be the cause. V is TRBV11-2 and J is TRBJ2-5; 9 bases are a match to TRBD1. Germline V gene sequence: CDR1 SGHAT, CDR2 FQNNGV. This CDR3 region has 16 residues. CDR3 amino acids: CASSTRTGGAKETQNF. In nucleotides, the CDR3 is TGCGCCAGCAGCACAAGAACAGGGGGCGCGAAGGAGACCCAGAACTTC. Complete variable domain (other parts from reference TRBV11-2 and TRBJ2-5): EAGVAQSPRYKIIEKRQSVAFWCNPISGHATLYWYQQILGQGPKLLIQFQNNGVVDDSQLPKDRFSAERLKGVDSTLKIQPAKLEDSAVYLCASSTRTGGAKETQNFGPGTRLLVL.

The V call is TRBV10-1, the J call TRBJ2-3, with a possible D match to TRBD1 (6 bases). V was cut by 1 base and J by 10 bases, with 12 bases left in between. The CDR3 is 13 residues long. Germline values: CDR1 WNHNN, CDR2 SYGVQD (reference sequence). The CDR3 protein is CASSEYRGSAQYF. In nucleotides, the CDR3 is TGCGCCAGCAGTGAGTATAGGGGGAGTGCGCAGTATTTT.

Of note for this clonotype: The junction differs from germline at one of its ends, possibly a read error. J is TRBJ2-3 and V is TRBV30; 8 nucleotides agree with TRBD2. Germline V lookup: CDR1 GTSNPN, CDR2 SVGIG (reference sequence). This CDR3 contains 14 residues. Here the CDR3 reads CARSRHGGVDTQYF. The CDR3 nucleotides read TGTGCCAGGAGCCGGCACGGGGGGGTAGATACGCAGTATTTT.

V is TRBV6-1 and J is TRBJ2-3, with D uncertain. Trimming removed 6 bases from V and 2 bases from J, with 15 bases in between. Germline V lookup: CDR1 MNHNS, CDR2 SASEGT. The CDR3 is 15 residues long. The chain's CDR3 is CASRITVIDTDTQYF. As DNA, the CDR3 is TGTGCCAGCAGGATTACCGTGATAGACACAGATACGCAGTATTTT.

This clonotype was seen ten or more times. The V and J genes are TRBV5-5 and TRBJ1-2; D ambiguous. There are 16 residues in the CDR3. The V and J ends lost 0 bases and 4 bases respectively, with 16 bases between them. Germline CDR1 SGHKS, CDR2 YYEKEE (reference sequence). DNA for the CDR3: TGTGCCAGCAGCTTGGAATATTTAGCGCAGCCCTATGGCTACACCTTC. Protein: CASSLEYLAQPYGYTF.

A note on this clonotype: The conserved phenylalanine or tryptophan is not found at the CDR3 terminus, so this likely reflects a read error. The limits of the CDR3 on the DNA are not certain, so only TCRdb's listed CDR3 is given. The CDR3: CANSHAYVSPGLAIGLLQ. This chain uses TRBV4-1 with TRBJ1-2. Germline V gives CDR1 MGHRA, CDR2 YSYEKL. A total of 18 residues make up the CDR3, ends included.

A word on this clonotype: Lacking the conserved final phenylalanine or tryptophan, this CDR3 likely reflects a read error. The V call is TRBV11-2, the J call TRBJ2-1, with 11 nucleotides matching TRBD2. Germline loops: CDR1 SGHAT, CDR2 FQNNGV. The CDR3 totals 15 residues. The CDR3 loop reads CASSRTSGRINEQFL. Written as DNA, the CDR3 is TGTGCCAGCAGCCGTACTAGCGGGAGAATCAATGAACAGTTCCTC.

Concerning this clonotype: A much larger clone is a single base away; this may be a read error. The gene calls are TRBV2 and TRBJ2-2; D not certain. Looked up from germline, CDR1 is SNHLY and CDR2 is FYNNEI. Trimming cost V 7 bases and J 10 bases, with 10 bases left between them. The length of the CDR3 is 11 residues. The chain's CDR3 is CASMGSVELFF. CDR3 coding DNA: TGTGCCAGCATGGGATCCGTGGAGCTGTTTTTT.

The table lists this clonotype with a count of one. In this CDR3 the conserved last residue, phenylalanine or tryptophan, is missing, so a read error is likely. This chain connects TRBV20-1 to TRBJ1-1; TRBD1 might be the D (6 bases). The CDR3 totals 13 residues. The V end was cut by 3 bases, the J end by 0 bases, with 8 bases between. The germline CDR1 and CDR2 sequences are DFQATT and SNEGSKA (reference sequence). The CDR3 nucleotides read TGCAGTGCTAGTGGGGGCATGAACACTGAAGCTTTCTAT. Translation: CSASGGMNTEAFY.

DNA of the CDR3: TGTGCCACTAGTATGGGCCTGAGAAACATTCAGTACTTC. Protein product: CATSMGLRNIQYF. The chain has TRBV6-5 and TRBJ2-4, with no clear D. The CDR3 loop spans 13 amino acids. From germline, CDR1 is MNHEY and CDR2 SVGAGI. With 10 bases removed from V and 6 bases from J, the gap between germline ends came to 16 bases.

The V call is TRBV7-9, the J call TRBJ2-1; weak D call: TRBD2 (5 bases). From germline, CDR1 is SEHNR and CDR2 FQNEAQ (reference sequence). This CDR3 contains 16 residues. Between the trimmed V and J ends, which lost 4 bases and 9 bases, there was a span of 22 bases. CDR3 amino acids: CASSSKSSSRNPEQFF. The CDR3 bases are TGTGCCAGCAGCTCCAAGAGCTCTAGCAGAAACCCTGAGCAGTTCTTC.

This chain uses TRBV4-3 with TRBJ2-3; D call uncertain. This CDR3 contains 18 residues. Germline-derived CDR1 and CDR2 are LGHNA and YSLEER. CDR3 bases: TGCGCAGGCAGCCAGTCAGTCTGGCTGGGTGATCCCGATGATACGCAGTATTTT. Protein product: CAGSQSVWLGDPDDTQYF.

Note on this clonotype: An end of the junction differs from the germline gene, which may be a read error. The CDR3 sequence is CASSSTRGRARDTQYF. CDR3 coding DNA: TGCGCCAGCAGCAGCACTCGCGGGAGGGCCAGAGATACGCAGTATTTT. The chain employs TRBV6-5 and TRBJ2-3, with TRBD2 identical over 9 bases. CDR1 MNHEY and CDR2 SVGAGI come from the germline V gene. The CDR3 spans 16 residues.

Comment on this clonotype: The germline gene is not matched at one end of the junction; a read error may be the cause. CDR3 residues: CASNTGESAGDVYEQYF. In DNA, the CDR3 is TGTGCCAGCAACACTGGGGAGTCAGCGGGAGATGTTTACGAGCAGTATTTC. J is TRBJ2-7 and V is TRBV4-2; TRBD2 matches at 8 bases. This CDR3 region has 17 residues. Germline V gene sequence: CDR1 LGHNA, CDR2 YNFKEQ.

A remark on this clonotype: A much larger clone sits a single nucleotide away, making a read error possible. This sequence joins TRBV6-4 and TRBJ2-1; no firm D call. V lost 0 bases to trimming and J lost 7 bases, with 7 bases between them. Germline V gene data show CDR1 as MRHNA and CDR2 as SNTAGT. This CDR3 contains 13 residues. CDR3 coding DNA: TGTGCCAGCAGTGACTCGGACCAGAATGAGCAGTTCTTC. This gives the protein CASSDSDQNEQFF.

For the CDR3, the DNA is TGTGCCAGCAGTAGCACTGGGACCCCGGTCAACTACGAGCAGTACTTC. It yields the protein CASSSTGTPVNYEQYF. The chain recombines TRBV6-6 with TRBJ2-7; D may correspond to TRBD1 or TRBD2 (5 bases each). Per the germline V gene, CDR1 is MNHNY and CDR2 is SVGAGI (reference sequence). Between the trimmed V and J ends, which lost 5 bases and 3 bases, there was a span of 20 bases. The CDR3 runs to 16 residues.